This TCR beta chain was recovered during a study of T-cell reconstitution after alpha-beta-depleted transplantation in children. Looked up from germline, CDR1 is SQVTM and CDR2 is ANQGSEA. J gave up 2 bases and V 1 base, and 6 bases lay outside the gene matches. The CDR3 has 15 residues. TCRbeta library preparation incorporated unique molecular identifiers. From the PCR reads, TCRdb called clonotypes with MiXCR, one entry per CDR3 protein. The sample lists roughly 310,000 distinct CDR3 sequences, more than 20% occurring once. Sample: PBMCs, mostly from graft donor cells, taken 180 days after TCRalphabeta/CD19-depleted stem cell transplant. V and J are TRBV29-1 and TRBJ2-3; TRBD2 matches at 7 bases. This TCR was recovered from a male patient under 18 who had a stem cell transplant for acute lymphoblastic leukemia, so the T cells may come from the graft donor. The CDR3 coding sequence is TGCAGCGTTGAAGGCCCCCTAGCGGTCACAGATACGCAGTATTTT. Its translation: CSVEGPLAVTDTQYF.